The 29 T cell receptor beta chains reported below all come from one sample, sequenced in a study of T cell clonality in common variable immunodeficiency. The data were produced by immunoSEQ multiplex PCR, yet TCRdb's version contains in-frame clones alone and is incomplete. There are around 45,000 clones in the sample, none observed a single time. Sequencing was carried out using peripheral blood mononuclear cells. Receptors originate from a person aged 18 to 75 in good health.

There are many counts of this clone. With the read ending 3 residues before the CDR3 end, the germline J gene is used to fill in that end. V and J are TRBV28 and TRBJ1-2; TRBD1 matches 7 bases. This CDR3 is built from 15 residues. CDR1 and CDR2 from the germline V gene are MDHEN and SYDVKM. The CDR3 region is CASSTDRAQVMGYTF. CDR3 DNA (partial): TGTGCCAGCAGTACTGACAGGGCGCAGGTCATGGGC.

This clone came up many times. The CDR3 end lies 3 residues beyond the end of the read and is filled in from the germline J gene. J is TRBJ2-3 and V is TRBV20-1, with D possibly being TRBD2 (5 bases). The V and J ends lost 2 bases and 5 bases respectively, with 8 bases between them. CDR3 length: 12 residues. Germline CDR1 reads DFQATT; CDR2 reads SNEGSKA (reference sequence). This CDR3 is CSARWAGDTQYF. The CDR3 bases that were read are TGCAGTGCTAGATGGGCGGGAGATACG.

This clone was recorded at least ten times. Read coverage stops 3 residues before the CDR3 terminus; the germline J gene supplies the remainder. This chain links TRBV7-9 with TRBJ1-2; D not resolved. Germline V gene data show CDR1 as SEHNR and CDR2 as FQNEAQ (reference sequence). The CDR3 loop spans 11 amino acids. The CDR3 loop is CASRSGAGYTF. The covered CDR3 bases are TGTGCCAGCCGGTCGGGTGCGGGC.

This clone was found many times. The CDR3 bases that were read are TGCAGTGCTAGAAGGGGGAGCGACACTGAA. Its translation is CSARRGSDTE. The full CDR3 sequence reads CSARRGSDTEAFF. This chain uses TRBV20-1 with TRBJ1-1; maybe TRBD1 (6 bases). The observed sequence ends 3 residues before the CDR3 terminus, with the missing tail filled in from the germline J gene. Germline CDR1 DFQATT, CDR2 SNEGSKA (reference sequence). V shed 2 bases and J shed 3 bases, with 10 bases lying between them. The CDR3 is made up of 13 amino acids.

Ten or more counts support this clone. Read sequence stops 3 residues before the CDR3 end, and the germline J gene provides the missing end. This chain links TRBV19 with TRBJ2-5; the D gene is possibly TRBD1 (6 bases). The CDR3 length is 15 residues. Germline V gene sequence: CDR1 LNHDA, CDR2 SQIVND (reference sequence). V was clipped by 6 bases and J by 2 bases, with 16 bases between them. The covered CDR3 bases are TGTGCCAGTAGCACAGGGACCTCCATGCAAGAGACC. This translates into CASSTGTSMQET. The entire CDR3 protein reads CASSTGTSMQETQYF. Using reference TRBV19 and TRBJ2-5 for the parts outside the CDR3, the full variable domain is DGGITQSPKYLFRKEGQNVTLSCEQNLNHDAMYWYRQDPGQGLRLIYYSQIVNDFQKGDIAEGYSVSREKKESFPLTVTSAQKNPTAFYLCASSTGTSMQETQYFGPGTRLLVL.

In its sample, this clone was seen many times. The read is 3 residues too short to cover the CDR3 end, so that end is filled in from the germline J gene. The V and J genes are TRBV7-2 and TRBJ1-1; TRBD1 is a possible D gene (6 bases). V shed 4 bases and J shed 6 bases, with 18 bases lying between them. Germline V gene sequence: CDR1 SGHTA, CDR2 FQGNSA. The CDR3 length is 15 residues. CDR3: CASSSTLGGGAEAFF. The sequenced CDR3 bases are TGTGCCAGCAGCTCAACTCTGGGAGGGGGGGCTGAA.

This clone was observed at least ten times. The read gets to within 3 residues of the CDR3 end, and the germline J gene fills in the rest. The V gene is TRBV4-1, the J gene TRBJ1-6; the D gene is possibly TRBD1 (5 bases). The germline CDR1 and CDR2 sequences are MGHRA and YSYEKL. V lost 0 bases and J 0 bases, leaving 12 bases between the germline ends. This CDR3 is 18 amino acids long. The CDR3 DNA, read in part, is TGCGCCAGCAGCCAAGACGGGGGAGGTAGCTCCTATAATTCACCC. As protein: CASSQDGGGSSYNSP. The entire CDR3 is CASSQDGGGSSYNSPLHF.

There are many counts of this clone. Read data end 3 residues before the CDR3 end; the end is taken from the germline J gene. The V call is TRBV18, the J call TRBJ2-1; TRBD1 agrees at 9 bases. The V gene end was trimmed by 4 bases and the J gene end by 5 bases; junction bases not matched to a gene: 6. Per the germline V gene, CDR1 is KGHSH and CDR2 is LQKENI. The CDR3 runs 15 residues. The CDR3 bases that were read are TGTGCCAGCTCACTACAGGGGGCGTTGAACAATGAG. Protein product: CASSLQGALNNE. Given in full, the CDR3 is CASSLQGALNNEQFF.

Concerning this clone: The CDR3 end falls 3 residues outside the read, so it is completed with the germline J gene. The chain couples TRBV11-2 to TRBJ2-1; 10 bases align to TRBD2. The CDR3 consists of 15 residues. V was clipped by 3 bases and J by 5 bases; unmatched bases: 4. CDR1 and CDR2 from the germline V gene are SGHAT and FQNNGV. The part of the CDR3 DNA that was read is TGTGCCAGCAGCTTGGCACTAGCGGGGAACAATGAG. It is translated as CASSLALAGNNE. The CDR3 in its entirety is CASSLALAGNNEQFF.

In this sample, this clone turned up many times. The read is 3 residues too short to cover the CDR3 end, so that end is filled in from the germline J gene. The rearrangement joins TRBV7-2 to TRBJ1-2, with 7 bases fitting TRBD1. The CDR3 is 18 amino acids. Per germline, CDR1 SGHTA and CDR2 FQGNSA. The part of the CDR3 DNA that was read is TGTGCAAGTCGCTTAGCAGGAACAAAAGGGACAGCTCAGTATGGC. Its translation is CASRLAGTKGTAQYG. The entire CDR3 protein is CASRLAGTKGTAQYGYTF.

In its sample, this clone was seen many times. The CDR3 is cut off 3 residues early in the read; its end comes from the germline J gene. V usage is TRBV5-5 and J usage is TRBJ1-5, with no clear D. This CDR3 has 13 residues. Per germline, CDR1 SGHKS and CDR2 YYEKEE (reference sequence). V lost 0 bases and J lost 5, with 6 bases in between. The covered CDR3 bases are TGTGCCAGCAGCTTGGCCCTATATCAGCCC. The encoded protein is CASSLALYQP. The whole CDR3 is CASSLALYQPQHF.

There are many counts of this clone. The CDR3 end lies 3 residues beyond the end of the read and is filled in from the germline J gene. V gene TRBV5-1 combines with J gene TRBJ2-3, with 8 bases lining up with TRBD1. J lost 0 bases, V lost 5 bases, and 11 bases had no gene match. The germline gives CDR1 SGHRS, CDR2 YFSETQ. This CDR3 region has 17 residues. CDR3 bases read: TGCGCCAGCAGAAAAGGGACAGGCGCCTCTAGCACAGATACG. It codes for CASRKGTGASSTDT. The full CDR3 sequence reads CASRKGTGASSTDTQYF.

Ten or more counts support this clone. Read sequence stops 3 residues before the CDR3 end, and the germline J gene provides the missing end. This rearrangement joins TRBV7-8 to TRBJ2-1, with 8 bases fitting TRBD2. V lost 4 bases to trimming and J lost 6 bases; unmatched junction nucleotides: 5. Germline assignment: CDR1 SGHVS and CDR2 FQNEAQ. The CDR3 has 14 residues. The CDR3 bases that were read are TGTGCCAGCAGCTCGTTCGGGGGGGGCAATGAG. Its translation: CASSSFGGGNE. The full CDR3 reads CASSSFGGGNEQFF.

With respect to this clone: Read coverage stops 3 residues before the CDR3 terminus; the germline J gene supplies the remainder. The chain combines TRBV18 with TRBJ1-3; D is uncertain. The V end was cut by 2 bases, the J end by 0 bases, with 8 bases between. The CDR3 is made up of 15 amino acids. The germline V gene encodes CDR1 KGHSH and CDR2 LQKENI. The CDR3: CASSPTFSSGNTIYF. Incomplete CDR3 DNA: TGTGCCAGCTCACCAACCTTTAGCTCTGGAAACACC.

The sample holds many counts of this clone. The sequence runs out 3 residues before the end of the CDR3; the remainder is reconstructed from the germline J gene. J is TRBJ1-2 and V is TRBV7-8, with 10 bases identical to TRBD1. The CDR3 is made up of 14 amino acids. Per germline, CDR1 SGHVS and CDR2 FQNEAQ. The DNA read from the CDR3 is TGTGCCAGCAGCTTGACGGGACAGGGGTTGGGC. Its protein product is CASSLTGQGLG. The CDR3 as a whole reads CASSLTGQGLGYTF.

This clone was recorded at least ten times. From the germline J gene comes the end of the CDR3, since the read stops 3 residues before it. The rearrangement uses TRBV2 and TRBJ2-5, with D perhaps matching TRBD1 (6 bases). CDR3 size: 13 residues. The V end lost 4 bases, the J end lost 5 bases, and 11 bases lay between the germline ends. Germline CDR1 and CDR2: SNHLY and FYNNEI. The DNA read from the CDR3 is TGTGCCAGCAGTGGACAGGTGGTGGAGACC. Encoded protein: CASSGQVVET. The full-length CDR3 reads as CASSGQVVETQYF. Filled out from reference TRBV2 and TRBJ2-5, the complete variable domain reads EPEVTQTPSHQVTQMGQEVILRCVPISNHLYFYWYRQILGQKVEFLVSFYNNEISEKSEIFDDQFSVERPDGSNFTLKIRSTKLEDSAMYFCASSGQVVETQYFGPGTRLLVL.

This clone has ten or more counts. The read stops 3 residues short of the end of the CDR3; the missing end is completed from the germline J gene. The V gene is TRBV5-6, the J gene TRBJ2-5; D not resolved. V was clipped by 0 bases and J by 4 bases, with 13 bases between them. This CDR3 is 15 amino acids long. The germline gives CDR1 SGHDT, CDR2 YYEEEE. This chain's CDR3 is CASSLALGFGETQYF. CDR3 DNA, as far as it was read: TGTGCCAGCAGCTTGGCCTTAGGGTTCGGAGAGACC.

This clone was seen ten or more times. The CDR3 end is not reached by the read, which stops 3 residues before it; the germline J gene fills it in. The V and J genes are TRBV5-1 and TRBJ2-1, with 9 bases lining up with TRBD1. Germline CDR1 reads SGHRS; CDR2 reads YFSETQ. Trimming took 0 bases from V and 2 from J; bases not matched to a gene: 0. The length of the CDR3 is 15 residues. The CDR3 DNA, read in part, is TGCGCCAGCAGCTTGGGGGACAGGGCCTACAATGAG. It encodes CASSLGDRAYNE. The whole CDR3 is CASSLGDRAYNEQFF.

This clone was seen ten or more times. The CDR3 end lies 3 residues beyond the end of the read and is filled in from the germline J gene. The chain uses TRBV20-1 and TRBJ2-3; possible D gene TRBD2, 5 bases. Germline CDR1 DFQATT, CDR2 SNEGSKA (reference sequence). V was clipped by 3 bases and J by 0 bases, with 10 bases between them. The CDR3 is 14 residues long. CDR3 amino acids: CSASVRRSTDTQYF. The covered CDR3 bases are TGCAGTGCTAGCGTGCGGAGGAGCACAGATACG.

This clone was detected many times. From the germline J gene comes the end of the CDR3, since the read stops 3 residues before it. The J gene is TRBJ2-1, the V gene TRBV5-1; 10 bases are shared with TRBD2. Unmatched junction bases numbered 2, after V lost 5 bases and J lost 6 bases. The CDR3 has 13 amino acids. Germline V gives CDR1 SGHRS, CDR2 YFSETQ. The part of the CDR3 DNA that was read is TGCGCCAGCAGATCTAGCGGGAGCAATGAG. This encodes CASRSSGSNE. From start to end, the CDR3 is CASRSSGSNEQFF. The full variable domain, its missing parts supplied by reference TRBV5-1 and TRBJ2-1, is KAGVTQTPRYLIKTRGQQVTLSCSPISGHRSVSWYQQTPGQGLQFLFEYFSETQRNKGNFPGRFSGRQFSNSRSEMNVSTLELGDSALYLCASRSSGSNEQFFGPGTRLTVL.

The sample holds many counts of this clone. Read coverage stops 3 residues before the CDR3 terminus; the germline J gene supplies the remainder. V is TRBV5-4 and J is TRBJ1-1, with TRBD1 matching 8 bases. Losses at the gene ends were 5 bases for V and 0 bases for J; bases not matched to a gene: 9. The CDR3 covers 16 residues. CDR1 and CDR2 from the germline V gene are SGHNT and YYREEE (reference sequence). The CDR3 reads CASSRRQGQMNTEAFF. The CDR3 DNA, read in part, is TGTGCCAGCAGTCGACGACAGGGGCAGATGAACACTGAA.

This clone was counted at least ten times. The read ends 3 residues early relative to the CDR3; the germline J gene fills the gap. The rearrangement uses TRBV7-6 and TRBJ2-1, with 7 bases identical to TRBD2. V shed 4 bases and J 6 bases; nucleotides not matched to a gene: 9. Germline CDR1 reads SGHVS; CDR2 reads FNYEAQ. CDR3 length: 15 amino acids. CDR3 sequence: CASSSSGLSANEQFF. CDR3 DNA, as far as it was read: TGTGCCAGCAGCTCCTCGGGACTATCTGCCAATGAG.

This clone was seen repeatedly, ten times or more. From the germline J gene comes the end of the CDR3, since the read stops 3 residues before it. J is TRBJ1-5 and V is TRBV2; D call uncertain. Germline V gene lookup returns CDR1 SNHLY and CDR2 FYNNEI. The length of the CDR3 is 13 residues. The ends were cut back, 7 bases at V and 2 bases at J, with 9 bases in the middle. The part of the CDR3 DNA that was read is TGTGCCAGCACGGATCAGGGCAATCAGCCC. Protein product: CASTDQGNQP. The entire CDR3 protein is CASTDQGNQPQHF.

Partial CDR3 DNA: TGTGCCAGCAGGGGACAGGGCCTATCCACAGATACG. Translating gives CASRGQGLSTDT. The entire CDR3 sequence reads CASRGQGLSTDTQYF. The rearrangement links TRBV11-2 to TRBJ2-3; 9 positions agree with TRBD1. Coverage ceases 3 residues before the CDR3 finishes, and the germline J gene fills in the end. The length of the CDR3 is 15 residues. The germline V gene has CDR1 SGHAT and CDR2 FQNNGV. V lost 6 bases to trimming and J lost 2 bases; unmatched junction nucleotides: 6.

Of note for this clone: The CDR3 end falls 3 residues outside the read, so it is completed with the germline J gene. This sequence joins TRBV25-1 and TRBJ1-6, with a possible D match to TRBD1 (5 bases). V lost 3 bases to trimming and J lost 9 bases, with 24 bases between them. The germline V gene encodes CDR1 MGHDK and CDR2 SYGVNS. There are 18 residues in the CDR3. CDR3 protein: CASSEGGEWNPYGSPLHF. The CDR3 DNA, read in part, is TGTGCCAGCAGTGAGGGAGGGGAATGGAACCCATATGGTTCACCC.

Ten or more counts support this clone. The read stops 3 residues short of the end of the CDR3; the missing end is completed from the germline J gene. This chain joins TRBV7-2 and TRBJ1-5, with D hard to call. With 2 bases removed from V and 1 base from J, the gap between germline ends came to 3 bases. There are 13 residues in the CDR3. CDR1 is SGHTA and CDR2 is FQGNSA in the germline V gene. The CDR3 sequence is CASSLRSNQPQHF. The DNA read from the CDR3 is TGTGCCAGCAGCTTACGGAGCAATCAGCCC. Full variable domain (remainder filled in from reference TRBV7-2 and TRBJ1-5): GAGVSQSPSNKVTEKGKDVELRCDPISGHTALYWYRQSLGQGLEFLIYFQGNSAPDKSGLPSDRFSAERTGGSVSTLTIQRTQQEDSAVYLCASSLRSNQPQHFGDGTRLSIL.

The sample holds many counts of this clone. The read gets to within 3 residues of the CDR3 end, and the germline J gene fills in the rest. V gene TRBV5-1 combines with J gene TRBJ2-7; tentatively, D is TRBD1 (7 bases). V lost 4 bases, J lost 1 base, and 15 bases lay in between. CDR1 is SGHRS and CDR2 is YFSETQ in the germline V gene. The CDR3 has 15 residues. CDR3 protein: CASSALQGRSYEQYF. The part of the CDR3 DNA that was read is TGCGCCAGCAGCGCGTTACAGGGGAGGTCCTACGAG.

This clone was observed many times. The CDR3 goes on 3 residues after the read ends, and that part is filled in from the germline J gene. The V and J genes are TRBV13 and TRBJ2-5; D is perhaps TRBD1 (5 bases). Trimming took off 10 bases at V and 2 bases at J, with 23 bases between the two ends. CDR1 and CDR2 from the germline V gene are PRHDT and FYEKMQ (reference sequence). This CDR3 has 16 amino acids. The CDR3 DNA, read in part, is TGTGCCACCGGTAAGTCCTGGGGCCTCATACAAGAGACC. This sequence encodes CATGKSWGLIQET. The full CDR3 protein reads CATGKSWGLIQETQYF.

This clone was observed many times. The CDR3 end falls 3 residues outside the read, so it is completed with the germline J gene. V gene TRBV11-2 combines with J gene TRBJ1-1; unclear D gene. Trimming stripped 0 bases from V and 3 bases from J, with 8 bases between. The CDR3 is 14 residues long. Germline CDR1 and CDR2: SGHAT and FQNNGV. CDR3 loop: CASSLETFDTEAFF. The covered CDR3 bases are TGTGCCAGCAGCTTAGAAACATTCGACACTGAA.